The present T cell receptor (beta chain) was sequenced within a study of T and B cells in COVID-19 patients (dated by TCRdb to 2018 to 2020). The study in broad terms: In this study, adaptive immunity was profiled in COVID-19 patients who either had active infection or had recovered, using TRB and IGH repertoire sequencing of peripheral blood. The recovered cohort included 19 patients who contributed 20 or so samples, and most of those patients had mild to moderate COVID-19 that was managed on an outpatient basis. Median age was roughly 32 years in the recovered cohort versus about 68 years in the active-infection cohort. In the active-infection cohort, three fifths of the roughly 20 patients were critically ill and required mechanical ventilation or ECMO. Of the 20 or so patients in the active-infection cohort, over 15 had comorbidities associated with unfavorable COVID-19 outcome. Over 7 million TCR sequences were analysed from a TCR and BCR sequence repository that comprised around 40 patients and roughly 74 time points. A couple of patients were in both the active and recovered cohorts because samples existed from active disease and from after recovery. For the repertoire analyses, the comparison was an age-matched reference group of 39 healthy donors who were negative for COVID-19 antibodies. As many as 9 follow-up blood samples were taken per patient, and some of the samples covered different disease stages within the same individual. Findings and caveats that apply to the study as a whole: Blood samples from mildly ill patients during symptoms and early samples from severe cases were scarce. Strongly skewed TRBV/TRBJ gene usage was reported in patients with COVID-19. TRB repertoires were highly clonal in active COVID-19, whereas diversity and richness at recovery rose above healthy donor levels. Specific T cell subsets (CD4+/Treg/CD8+) and sorted SARS-CoV-2-responsive or tetramer+ T cells had not yet been sequenced, with those experiments still ongoing. The recovered cohort had roughly 2,300 exclusive TCR clusters, including under 40 low-pGen clusters. The cohort was considered too small for HLA contributions to COVID-19 susceptibility or severity to be assessed. The reported TCR clusters were stated to require prospective validation before clinical use.

Details on this clonotype: Its antigen remains unidentified. Base-call qualities are not available, and no considerably larger clone is one nucleotide away.

The sequencer was an Illumina MiSeq. TRB rearrangements were amplified by multiplex PCR with BIOMED2 TRB-A/B primer pools. Illumina-compatible adapters and 7-nucleotide sample barcodes were attached to the amplicons through two consecutive PCRs. Phusion HS II polymerase was used for all library PCRs. Amplicons were gel-purified with the NucleoSpin Gel and PCR Clean-up kit, quantified on Qubit, and pooled at around 4 nM. Amplicon pool quality was checked on an Agilent 2100 Bioanalyzer before Illumina next-generation sequencing. In the source study's methods: Annotation of TRB rearrangements was done in MiXCR 3.0.8 with the default MiXCR reference library. Sequences with fewer than 2 reads and non-productive reads were filtered out, and every unique CDR3 nucleotide sequence was treated as a single clone. Clonality, diversity, richness and V-J gene usage were computed in R 3.5.1. TCR clustering by CDR3 similarity used GLIPH2, with generation probabilities calculated by OLGA. Only GLIPH2 clusters with at least four unique TCR clonotypes present in at least three individuals were retained. TCRdb itself trimmed the public reads at Q25 with fastp, ran MiXCR and retained productive beta chains. Here each entry gathers all rows of one CDR3 protein and keeps the most common genes and DNA. The authors' filters were not applied to this entry. This sample gives about 11,000 distinct CDR3 sequences in total; approximately 31% of them show up just once. The ten largest make up over 15% of the sample.

TRB repertoires were amplified using roughly 220-550 ng of genomic DNA isolated from blood. This TCR was sampled from a human donor with active COVID-19. Sequenced input: blood.

The CDR3 protein: CNSRKQGNEQYF. The DNA is TGTAACAGCAGGAAACAGGGTAACGAGCAGTACTTC. The V gene is TRBV27 and the J gene is TRBJ2-7, with a tentative D gene TRBD1 over 6 matching bases. Including cysteine and phenylalanine, the CDR3 has 12 amino acids. Only the CDR3 DNA stays, 36 bases, in frame from base 1. CDR1 and CDR2, per the germline V gene (reference sequence), are MNHEY and SMNVEV.